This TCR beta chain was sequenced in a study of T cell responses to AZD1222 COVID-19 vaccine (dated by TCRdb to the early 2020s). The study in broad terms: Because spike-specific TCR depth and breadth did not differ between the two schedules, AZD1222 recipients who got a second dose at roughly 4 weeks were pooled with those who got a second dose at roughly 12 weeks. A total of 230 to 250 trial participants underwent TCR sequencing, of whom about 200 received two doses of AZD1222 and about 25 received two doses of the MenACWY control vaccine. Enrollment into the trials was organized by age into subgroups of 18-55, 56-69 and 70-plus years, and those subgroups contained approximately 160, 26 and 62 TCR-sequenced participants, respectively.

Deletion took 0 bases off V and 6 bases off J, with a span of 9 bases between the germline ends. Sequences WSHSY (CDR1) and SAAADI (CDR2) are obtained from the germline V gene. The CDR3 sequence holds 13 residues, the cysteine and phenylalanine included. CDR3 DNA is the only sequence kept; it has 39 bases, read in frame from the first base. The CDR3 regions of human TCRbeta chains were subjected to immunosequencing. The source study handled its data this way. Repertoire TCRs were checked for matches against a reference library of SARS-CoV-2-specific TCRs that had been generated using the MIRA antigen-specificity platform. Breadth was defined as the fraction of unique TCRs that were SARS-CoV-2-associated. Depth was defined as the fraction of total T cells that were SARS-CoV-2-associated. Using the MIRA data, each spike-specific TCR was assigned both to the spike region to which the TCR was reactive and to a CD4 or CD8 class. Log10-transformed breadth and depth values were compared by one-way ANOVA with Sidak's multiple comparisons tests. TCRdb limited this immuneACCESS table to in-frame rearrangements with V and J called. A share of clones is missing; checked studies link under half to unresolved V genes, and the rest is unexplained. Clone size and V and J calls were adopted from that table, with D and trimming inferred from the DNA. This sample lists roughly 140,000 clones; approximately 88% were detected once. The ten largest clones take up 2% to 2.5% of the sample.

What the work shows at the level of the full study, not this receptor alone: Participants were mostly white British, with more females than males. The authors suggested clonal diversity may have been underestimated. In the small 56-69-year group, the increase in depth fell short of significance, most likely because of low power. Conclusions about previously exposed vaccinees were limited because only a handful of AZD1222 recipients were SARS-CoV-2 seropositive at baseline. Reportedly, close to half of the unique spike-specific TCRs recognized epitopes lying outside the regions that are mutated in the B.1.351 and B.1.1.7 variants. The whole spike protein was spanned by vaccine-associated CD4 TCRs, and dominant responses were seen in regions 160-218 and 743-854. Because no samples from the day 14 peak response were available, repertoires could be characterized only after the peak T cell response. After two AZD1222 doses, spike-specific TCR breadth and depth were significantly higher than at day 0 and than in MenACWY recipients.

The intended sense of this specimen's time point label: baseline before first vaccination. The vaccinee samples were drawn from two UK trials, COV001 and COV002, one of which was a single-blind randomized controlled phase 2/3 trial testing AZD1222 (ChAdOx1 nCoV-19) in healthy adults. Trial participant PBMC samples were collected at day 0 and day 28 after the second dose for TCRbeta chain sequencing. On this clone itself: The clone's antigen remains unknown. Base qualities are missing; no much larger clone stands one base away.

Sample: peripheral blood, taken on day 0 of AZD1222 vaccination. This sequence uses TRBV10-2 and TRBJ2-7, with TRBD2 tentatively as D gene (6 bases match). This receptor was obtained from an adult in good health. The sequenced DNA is TGCGCCAGCAGTGAGTCGTCAGCGGGCGAGCAGTACTTC. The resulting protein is CASSESSAGEQYF.